This T cell receptor (beta chain) derives from a study of CD8 T cells in Susac syndrome. With random hexamers, reverse transcription was performed on roughly 0.5 to 1 ug of RNA. MiXCR was run by TCRdb on the immunoSEQ multiplex PCR reads, yielding one entry per CDR3 protein. The table lists about 150,000 distinct CDR3 sequences, roughly 95% of them singletons. Germline V gives CDR1 KGHSH, CDR2 LQKENI. The CDR3 has 17 residues. Trimming removed 5 bases at V and 5 bases at J, with 22 bases between. The sample taken for sequencing was CD8+ T cells from PBMCs. The J gene is TRBJ2-1, the V gene TRBV18; perhaps TRBD2 as D (6 bases). The clonotype comes from a human donor with multiple sclerosis. The CDR3 sequence: CASSSSGERRGHNEQFF. The CDR3 region has the DNA TGTGCCAGCTCATCCTCGGGGGAGCGGCGGGGACACAATGAGCAGTTCTTC.